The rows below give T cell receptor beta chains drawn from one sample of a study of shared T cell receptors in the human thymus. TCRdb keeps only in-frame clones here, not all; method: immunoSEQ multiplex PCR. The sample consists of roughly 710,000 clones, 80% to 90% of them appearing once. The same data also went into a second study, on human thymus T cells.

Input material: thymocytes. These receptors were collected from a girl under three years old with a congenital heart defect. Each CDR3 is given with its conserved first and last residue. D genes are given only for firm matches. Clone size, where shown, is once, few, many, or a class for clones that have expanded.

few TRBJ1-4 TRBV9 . TGTGCCAGCAGCGCCCTGAATTCGGGGGATGAAAAACTGTTTTTT CASSALNSGDEKLFF
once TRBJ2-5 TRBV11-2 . TGTGCCAGCAGCTTAATAGATTTGACCCAGTACTTC CASSLIDLTQYF
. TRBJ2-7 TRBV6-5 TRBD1 TGTGCCAGCAGCCCGCGAGGGGACAGCACCTACGAGCAGTACTTC CASSPRGDSTYEQYF
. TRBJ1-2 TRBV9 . TGTGCCAGCAGCGTCGGTGACAGTCTTTTCTATGGCTACACCTTC CASSVGDSLFYGYTF
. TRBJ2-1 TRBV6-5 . TGTGCCAGCAGTTATCAGGGTGATGAGCAGTTCTTC CASSYQGDEQFF
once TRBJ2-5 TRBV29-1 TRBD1 TGCAGCGTCGCGCCCGGGACAGGAATCGCCTGGGAGACCCAGTACTTC CSVAPGTGIAWETQYF
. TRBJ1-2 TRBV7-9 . TGTGCCAGCAGGGGCGTACGTAACTATGGCTACACCTTC CASRGVRNYGYTF
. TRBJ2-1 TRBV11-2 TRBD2 TGTGCCAGCAGCTTGGGACTAGCGGGGGGAGCCAATGAGCAGTTCTTC CASSLGLAGGANEQFF
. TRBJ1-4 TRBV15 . TGTGCCACCTCGAAACGAGGGCAAACTAATGAAAAACTGTTTTTT CATSKRGQTNEKLFF
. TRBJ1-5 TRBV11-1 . TGTGCCAGCAGCTTTAGTTGGGGGCCGATTGGGGGCAATCAGCCCCAGCATTTT CASSFSWGPIGGNQPQHF
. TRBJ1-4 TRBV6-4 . TGTGCCAGCAGCGCCGAAGGACAGTACGGAAATGCAACTAATGAAAAACTGTTTTTT CASSAEGQYGNATNEKLFF
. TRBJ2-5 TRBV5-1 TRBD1 TGCGCCAGCAGCTTTAGTGGGACAGGAGAAGAGACCCAGTACTTC CASSFSGTGEETQYF
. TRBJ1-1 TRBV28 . TGTGCCAGCAGCCACAGGATGATAGCTTTCTTT CASSHRMIAFF